Presented here are 22 T cell receptor beta chains from one specimen sequenced in a study of blood T cell repertoires in COVID-19. TCRdb keeps only in-frame clones here, not all; method: immunoSEQ multiplex PCR. This table holds roughly 97,000 clones, more than 85% found once. Sequenced: peripheral blood. The receptors stem from a human donor in a cohort sampled during active COVID-19.

The CDR3 nucleotides read TGTGCCAGTAGTCCGGGGTTCAGGAGCAATCAGCCCCAGCATTTT. Its protein is CASSPGFRSNQPQHF. J is TRBJ1-5 and V is TRBV19; D gene unclear. Between the trimmed V and J ends, which lost 5 bases and 1 base, there was a span of 12 bases. Germline V lookup: CDR1 LNHDA, CDR2 SQIVND (reference sequence). CDR3 size: 15 residues.

This sequence joins TRBV19 and TRBJ1-1; D perhaps matches TRBD1 (5 bases). CDR1 and CDR2 (germline): LNHDA, SQIVND (reference sequence). CDR3 size: 16 residues. The ends were cut back, 3 bases at V and 3 bases at J, with 17 bases in the middle. The CDR3 sequence is CASSIPGSRPYTEAFF. CDR3 DNA: TGTGCCAGTAGTATCCCAGGGTCTCGTCCGTACACTGAAGCTTTCTTT.

This sequence joins TRBV7-9 and TRBJ1-2; 11 bases align to TRBD1. The CDR3 extends over 15 amino acids. The germline V gene has CDR1 SEHNR and CDR2 FQNEAQ (reference sequence). With 5 bases clipped from V and 12 bases from J, the junction kept 14 bases outside the gene matches. The CDR3 DNA sequence: TGTGCCAGCAGCCCTCAACCGGGACAGGGGGGGAAGGACACCTTC. It yields the protein CASSPQPGQGGKDTF.

The chain carries TRBV19 and TRBJ1-2; D unclear. Germline-derived CDR1 and CDR2 are LNHDA and SQIVND (reference sequence). V was shortened by 1 base and J by 5 bases, with 14 bases between the two germline ends. The CDR3 runs 15 residues. The DNA for the CDR3 is TGTGCCAGTAGTATAGCCGCAGACTCCCGATATGGCTACACCTTC. It encodes CASSIAADSRYGYTF.

The chain is built from TRBV11-2 and TRBJ2-7, with a tentative D call TRBD2 (6 bases). Germline CDR1 SGHAT, CDR2 FQNNGV. The V end was cut by 1 base, the J end by 3 bases, with 13 bases between. This CDR3 has 15 residues. CDR3 nucleotides: TGTGCCAGCAGCTTAGGTGGTAGCGGTAACTACGAGCAGTACTTC. Translated: CASSLGGSGNYEQYF.

The V and J genes are TRBV3-1 (or the pseudogene TRBV3-2) and TRBJ2-5; D is unclear. This CDR3 region has 12 residues. CDR1 is LGHDT, CDR2 YNNKEL, per germline (reference sequence). Trimming stripped 4 bases from V and 4 bases from J, with 7 bases between. CDR3 DNA sequence: TGTGCCAGCAGCCTTAGAGGAGAGACCCAGTACTTC. Residues: CASSLRGETQYF.

The gene calls are TRBV3-1 (or the pseudogene TRBV3-2) and TRBJ2-1; 9 positions match TRBD2. Germline V lookup: CDR1 LGHDT, CDR2 YNNKEL (reference sequence). This CDR3 has 16 residues. V lost 3 bases to trimming and J lost 4 bases; unmatched junction nucleotides: 7. CDR3 protein: CASSQGFGLAYNEQFF. The CDR3 nucleotides are TGTGCCAGCAGCCAGGGGTTTGGACTAGCGTACAATGAGCAGTTCTTC.

The chain employs TRBV5-1 and TRBJ1-1; D is undetermined. Germline assignment: CDR1 SGHRS and CDR2 YFSETQ. V was shortened by 0 bases and J by 0 bases, with 6 bases between the two germline ends. The CDR3 contains 14 residues. CDR3 sequence reads: CASSLALVNTEAFF. The DNA for the CDR3 is TGCGCCAGCAGCTTGGCCTTAGTGAACACTGAAGCTTTCTTT.

The chain carries TRBV27 and TRBJ2-7; D might be TRBD2 (5 bases). Germline-derived CDR1 and CDR2 are MNHEY and SMNVEV (reference sequence). The CDR3 runs to 13 residues. V shed 3 bases and J shed 1 base, with 7 bases lying between them. The CDR3 reads CASSFSGSYEQYF. CDR3 coding DNA: TGTGCCAGCAGTTTTTCGGGGTCCTACGAGCAGTACTTC.

This clone was counted only a few times. The V and J genes are TRBV7-9 and TRBJ1-2; D unresolved. The V end was cut by 3 bases, the J end by 5 bases, with 4 bases between. This CDR3 is built from 11 residues. The germline CDR1 and CDR2 sequences are SEHNR and FQNEAQ (reference sequence). The chain's CDR3 is CASSLSYGYTF. Written as DNA, the CDR3 is TGTGCCAGCAGCTTGAGTTATGGCTACACCTTC. The full variable domain, rest sourced from reference TRBV7-9 and TRBJ1-2, is DTGVSQNPRHKITKRGQNVTFRCDPISEHNRLYWYRQTLGQGPEFLTYFQNEAQLEKSRLLSDRFSAERPKGSFSTLEIQRTEQGDSAMYLCASSLSYGYTFGSGTRLTVV.

CDR3 bases: TGTGCCAGCAGCCAGAACGACTTATCCTACGAGCAGTACTTC. Protein sequence: CASSQNDLSYEQYF. The chain couples TRBV7-2 to TRBJ2-7; unclear D gene. This CDR3 region has 14 residues. V lost 5 bases to trimming and J lost 1 base, with 12 bases between them. Germline loops: CDR1 SGHTA, CDR2 FQGNSA.

This sequence joins TRBV19 and TRBJ1-2; no reliable D call. The V gene's germline CDR1 is LNHDA and CDR2 SQIVND (reference sequence). The V end was cut by 1 base, the J end by 0 bases, with 9 bases between. CDR3 length: 15 amino acids. As DNA, the CDR3 is TGTGCCAGTAGTATAGCGGGTTTGGCTAACTATGGCTACACCTTC. It is translated as CASSIAGLANYGYTF.

The chain combines TRBV6-2 or TRBV6-3 with TRBJ1-2, with a possible D match to TRBD1 (6 bases). The length of the CDR3 is 15 residues. Germline values: CDR1 MNHEY, CDR2 SVGEGT. Between the trimmed V and J ends, which lost 5 bases and 0 bases, there was a span of 13 bases. The CDR3 protein is CASSTMDSTNYGYTF. The DNA for the CDR3 is TGTGCCAGCAGTACAATGGACAGCACTAACTATGGCTACACCTTC.

This clone was observed once. This chain uses TRBV6-5 with TRBJ2-4, with D possibly being TRBD1 (6 bases). Trimming took 6 bases from V and 2 from J, leaving 14 bases between them. The germline V gene encodes CDR1 MNHEY and CDR2 SVGAGI. The CDR3 runs 15 residues. The CDR3 nucleotides read TGTGCCAGCAGGACTGACAGGCGGTCCAAAAACATTCAGTACTTC. Encoded protein: CASRTDRRSKNIQYF.

This sequence joins TRBV18 and TRBJ2-6, with TRBD1 as a possible D gene (5 bases). Trimming removed 3 bases at V and 0 bases at J, with 12 bases between. Per germline, CDR1 KGHSH and CDR2 LQKENI. The CDR3 totals 17 residues. CDR3 loop: CASSPQGLHSGANVLTF. In DNA form, the CDR3 reads TGTGCCAGCTCACCCCAGGGCCTCCACTCTGGGGCCAACGTCCTGACTTTC.

CDR3 region: CASSWVGTGLGGEQFF. In DNA, the CDR3 is TGTGCCAGCAGCTGGGTAGGGACAGGATTAGGTGGTGAGCAGTTCTTC. J is TRBJ2-1 and V is TRBV13; TRBD1 matches at 8 bases. V dropped 4 bases and J dropped 9; count of bases not matched to a gene: 14. This CDR3 is built from 16 residues. The V gene's germline CDR1 is PRHDT and CDR2 FYEKMQ (reference sequence).

The chain combines TRBV7-2 with TRBJ1-2, with TRBD1 as a possible D gene (6 bases). Germline CDR1 and CDR2: SGHTA and FQGNSA. V was pared by 5 bases and J by 4 bases, with 26 bases between. The CDR3 length is 18 residues. CDR3 amino acids: CASSPQPPGHTSRYGYTF. The CDR3 DNA follows: TGTGCCAGCAGCCCCCAACCCCCGGGACACACGTCGCGCTATGGCTACACCTTC.

The V call is TRBV7-9, the J call TRBJ1-1; unclear D gene. CDR1 and CDR2 from the germline V gene are SEHNR and FQNEAQ (reference sequence). The CDR3 runs 13 residues. The V gene lost 5 bases and the J gene lost 3 bases, with 10 bases spanning the gap. The CDR3 protein is CASSPTSDTEAFF. The CDR3 DNA follows: TGTGCCAGCAGCCCTACCAGCGACACTGAAGCTTTCTTT.

The rearrangement uses TRBV24-1 and TRBJ1-4, with no clear D. Germline CDR1 reads KGHDR; CDR2 reads SFDVKD. CDR3 size: 12 residues. Trimming took off 5 bases at V and 5 bases at J, with 5 bases between the two ends. The DNA of the CDR3 is TGTGCCACCAGTGGCCAGAATGAAAAACTGTTTTTT. Translated: CATSGQNEKLFF.

The chain carries TRBV4-3 and TRBJ2-3; weak D call: TRBD2 (6 bases). This CDR3 spans 14 amino acids. Deletions cut 0 bases from V and 8 bases from J, with 12 bases between. Germline assignment: CDR1 LGHNA and CDR2 YSLEER. The CDR3 nucleotides are TGCGCCAGCAGCCAAGACGATGGGACTGGTACGCAGTATTTT. As protein: CASSQDDGTGTQYF.

V usage is TRBV7-9 and J usage is TRBJ2-3, with 7 bases matching TRBD2. The CDR3 is 19 amino acids. J was trimmed by 2 bases and V by 1 base; bases with no gene match: 15. Germline V gives CDR1 SEHNR, CDR2 FQNEAQ (reference sequence). The CDR3 protein is CASSLGGTGGSTSTDTQYF. DNA for the CDR3: TGTGCCAGCAGCTTAGGGGGCACGGGGGGTAGTACTTCCACAGATACGCAGTATTTT.

V and J are TRBV5-1 and TRBJ2-1, with 13 positions matching TRBD2. J was trimmed by 6 bases and V by 4 bases; bases with no gene match: 7. This CDR3 spans 16 amino acids. CDR1 and CDR2 from the germline V gene are SGHRS and YFSETQ. This chain's CDR3 is CASSPELAGGFNEQFF. DNA for the CDR3: TGCGCCAGCAGCCCAGAACTAGCGGGGGGGTTCAATGAGCAGTTCTTC.